This T cell receptor (beta chain) was found in a study of CD8 T cells in ankylosing spondylitis. Trimming took 1 base from V and 8 from J; bases not matched to a gene: 4. Germline V gives CDR1 SGHTA, CDR2 FQGNSA. The CDR3 runs to 15 residues. One entry per CDR3 protein results from TCRdb running MiXCR on the 5' RACE reads. The data show about 360,000 distinct CDR3 sequences, with 20% seen just once and around 13% held by the top ten. This clonotype turned up a few times. The antigen is undetermined. Study-level findings and limits: Ankylosing spondylitis blood seemed to carry a telltale TCR beta motif made of eight highly homologous variants. Disease-linked clones were reportedly significantly enriched in matched ankylosing spondylitis synovial fluid.

Sequenced material: blood, either unsorted or a sorted T cell fraction (not recorded which). This TCR derives from a male donor with ankylosing spondylitis or in good health (not recorded which). The chain is built from TRBV7-2 and TRBJ2-1, with 11 bases identical to TRBD2. DNA for the CDR3: TGTGCCAGCAGCTTAGTTAGCGGGGGGGTCGATGAGCAGTTCTTC. The encoded protein is CASSLVSGGVDEQFF.